This T cell receptor (beta chain) was profiled in a study of cytomegalovirus exposure and HLA in healthy donors. Germline assignment: CDR1 GTSNPN and CDR2 SVGIG (reference sequence). J gave up 3 bases and V 5 bases, and 6 bases lay outside the gene matches. The CDR3 is 13 residues long. Comments on this clone: Its antigen is still unknown.

Study-level findings and limits: A later examination showed that TCR association rates differed by HLA locus, with DRB1 most and HLA-C fewest. Analysis performed later found over 15,000 TCR beta sequences associated with HLA alleles at 0.05 false discovery rate.

The PCR ran on 60 Vbeta and 13 Jbeta primers. Authors' data handling: An analysis that came later counted some 80 million unique TCR beta chains, 9 million to 12 million shared. The method was immunoSEQ multiplex PCR; TCRdb's version includes in-frame clones alone and lacks a portion of them. D and trimming come from the DNA, and the V and J calls and clone size come from that table. The table shows 150,000 to 200,000 clones, with roughly 88% occurring only once. This chain uses TRBV30 with TRBJ1-1; TRBD1 agrees at 7 bases. This TCR was sampled from a man over 45 in good health and CMV-seropositive. The sample taken for sequencing was PBMCs. The CDR3 region is CAWLWDSYTEAFF. The DNA for the CDR3 is TGTGCCTGGTTGTGGGACAGTTACACTGAAGCTTTCTTT.